The 13 T cell receptor beta chains in this list originate from one sample, sequenced in a study of blood T cell repertoires in COVID-19. Libraries were prepared by immunoSEQ multiplex PCR; TCRdb keeps only in-frame clonotypes and omits some of them. The repertoire holds approximately 250,000 clones, approximately 89% seen once, with about 8.6% in the top ten. What was sequenced was peripheral blood. These receptors all stem from a man aged 35-49 years with active or convalescent COVID-19.

This clone appeared once. The rearrangement uses TRBV12-3 or TRBV12-4 and TRBJ1-1, with D hard to call. V was cut by 3 bases and J by 5 bases, with 10 bases left in between. The CDR3 has 13 amino acids. The CDR3 DNA reads TGTGCCAGCAGTTTTGCCGGCGGAACTGAAGCTTTCTTT. Protein product: CASSFAGGTEAFF.

The chain joins TRBV7-9 to TRBJ2-1; TRBD2 agrees at 9 bases. The J segment lost 6 bases and the V segment lost 1 base, leaving 4 bases of the junction unmatched. The CDR3 is made up of 15 amino acids. The germline CDR1 and CDR2 sequences are SEHNR and FQNEAQ (reference sequence). CDR3 DNA: TGTGCCAGCAGCTTAGGAGGAGCGGGAGGCAATGAGCAGTTCTTC. This codes for CASSLGGAGGNEQFF.

The V and J genes are TRBV6-5 and TRBJ2-7, with 9 bases aligning to TRBD1. The CDR3 spans 15 residues. CDR1 is MNHEY and CDR2 is SVGAGI in the germline V gene. Losses at the gene ends were 2 bases for V and 0 bases for J; bases not matched to a gene: 2. CDR3 in amino acids: CASSYAQGASYEQYF. The CDR3 DNA reads as TGTGCCAGCAGTTACGCACAGGGGGCCTCCTACGAGCAGTACTTC.

The chain recombines TRBV15 with TRBJ1-1, with unresolved D. This CDR3 comprises 14 residues. Trimming cost V 5 bases and J 1 base, with 11 bases left between them. Looked up from germline, CDR1 is LNHNV and CDR2 is YYDKDF (reference sequence). The CDR3 region has the DNA TGTGCCACCAGCCCCTCTCGGGGGAACACTGAAGCTTTCTTT. It is translated as CATSPSRGNTEAFF.

V and J are TRBV2 and TRBJ1-5, with TRBD1 matching over 11 bases. Germline V gene data show CDR1 as SNHLY and CDR2 as FYNNEI. This CDR3 is built from 17 residues. The J segment lost 1 base and the V segment lost 0 bases, leaving 2 bases of the junction unmatched. DNA for the CDR3: TGTGCCAGCAGTGAAGCGGACAGGGGGCAGAGCAATCAGCCCCAGCATTTT. Translation gives CASSEADRGQSNQPQHF.

V and J are TRBV9 and TRBJ2-7, with D possibly being TRBD2 (6 bases). V was pared by 2 bases and J by 6 bases, with 21 bases between. The CDR3 contains 16 residues. The germline V gene has CDR1 SGDLS and CDR2 YYNGEE. The CDR3 DNA is TGTGCCAGCAGCGTGCGGGGCGTAACGGGCTTGAGCGAGCAGTACTTC. Amino acid sequence: CASSVRGVTGLSEQYF.

This chain uses TRBV13 with TRBJ1-2; 10 bases fit TRBD1. Germline loops: CDR1 PRHDT, CDR2 FYEKMQ (reference sequence). This CDR3 region has 14 residues. The trim removed 6 bases at V and 7 bases at J, leaving 8 bases unmatched. The CDR3 bases are TGTGCCAGCAGTTCCGGGACAGGGGATTTTGGCTACACCTTC. Translation: CASSSGTGDFGYTF.

V and J are TRBV19 and TRBJ2-7; 9 positions agree with TRBD2. This CDR3 region has 14 residues. Losses at the gene ends were 3 bases for V and 3 bases for J; bases not matched to a gene: 3. Germline CDR1 reads LNHDA; CDR2 reads SQIVND (reference sequence). DNA for the CDR3: TGTGCCAGTAGTATTCTAGCGGGAAACTACGAGCAGTACTTC. Translating it yields CASSILAGNYEQYF.

This clone was observed a single time. The DNA for the CDR3 is TGCGCCAGCAGCCAAGTCCCGGGAACAAGCGGCGAGCAGTACTTC. Translating it yields CASSQVPGTSGEQYF. This sequence joins TRBV4-1 and TRBJ2-7; D is possibly TRBD2 (5 bases). CDR1 MGHRA and CDR2 YSYEKL come from the germline V gene. The V and J ends lost 1 base and 6 bases respectively, with 16 bases between them. This CDR3 spans 15 amino acids.

Only one count was recorded for this clone. The J gene is TRBJ2-1, the V gene TRBV6-5; D may be TRBD2 (6 bases). Trimming shortened V by 6 bases and J by 9 bases, and 18 bases separated the two germline ends. Germline V gene lookup returns CDR1 MNHEY and CDR2 SVGAGI. The CDR3 consists of 14 residues. The CDR3 coding sequence is TGTGCCAGCAGACCCCGACCCGGGACTTCTGAGCAGTTCTTC. Residues: CASRPRPGTSEQFF.

The chain carries TRBV5-6 and TRBJ1-1; D unresolved. Germline CDR1 reads SGHDT; CDR2 reads YYEEEE. The CDR3 sequence is 14 residues long. V was pared by 4 bases and J by 6 bases, with 16 bases between. In nucleotides, the CDR3 is TGTGCCAGCAGCCAAATAGACAATCGCGCTGAAGCTTTCTTT. As protein: CASSQIDNRAEAFF.

The CDR3 protein is CASSQLSGGSSYEQYF. The CDR3 DNA follows: TGTGCCAGCAGCCAACTTAGCGGGGGAAGCTCCTACGAGCAGTACTTC. The V call is TRBV4-2, the J call TRBJ2-7; the match to TRBD2 covers 9 bases. The V and J ends lost 2 bases and 0 bases, in that order; junction bases with no gene match: 5. The CDR3 runs to 16 residues. Germline V gene sequence: CDR1 LGHNA, CDR2 YNFKEQ.

This chain connects TRBV2 to TRBJ1-2; no firm D call. Germline V lookup: CDR1 SNHLY, CDR2 FYNNEI. CDR3 size: 14 residues. V was shortened by 8 bases and J by 4 bases, with 17 bases between the two germline ends. The CDR3 sequence: CASVRAFPGYGYTF. CDR3 bases: TGTGCCAGCGTGCGGGCCTTCCCTGGCTATGGCTACACCTTC.